This T cell receptor beta chain was found in a study of T cell changes during pregnancy in multiple sclerosis (dated by TCRdb to the late 2010s). The study in broad terms: Changes in the T cell repertoire over the course of pregnancy were examined in this study in women with multiple sclerosis.

From its cysteine to its phenylalanine, the CDR3 spans 17 amino acids. Only the CDR3 region is kept as DNA, spanning 51 bases read in frame from base 1. V lost 4 bases and J lost 3 bases; the stretch between them is 20 bases long. CDR1 and CDR2 are read off the germline V gene as SGHRS and YFSETQ. Library construction relied on the immunoSEQ multiplex PCR assay. TCRdb took this table from immuneACCESS and kept in-frame rearrangements with V and J called. Such tables lack part of the clones; where checked against another copy, unresolved V genes explain under half of the gap, and the rest is unexplained. Here the sample has roughly 80,000 clones; around 93% occur a single time. Approximately 2.5% of the sample rests with the top ten. About this clone: No antigen is known for it. No base quality values were provided; no much bigger clone lies one nucleotide off.

Material: peripheral blood, obtained in the second trimester of pregnancy. The source of this sequence is a female donor with multiple sclerosis, enrolled in a pregnancy study. The chain was built from TRBV5-1 and TRBJ1-5, and perhaps TRBD1 as D gene, on 5 matching bases. The CDR3 here reads CASSPEKKTVVNQPQHF. The DNA sequence is as follows: TGCGCCAGCAGCCCAGAAAAAAAGACAGTTGTCAATCAGCCCCAGCATTTT.